The rows below give T cell receptor beta chains drawn from one sample of a study of blood T cell repertoires in COVID-19. Profiling relied on immunoSEQ multiplex PCR, and the TCRdb table lists in-frame clones only, not all of them. Found here are some 140,000 clones, 85% to 90% of them singletons; the top ten hold less than 2.5%. Material for sequencing was peripheral blood. These receptors came from a man aged 65 to 85 with active COVID-19. CDR3s include the opening cysteine and the closing phenylalanine or tryptophan. The D gene is left open where the match is weak. Some rows mark clone size as missing; the rest say once, few, many or name a class of expanded clone.

clone size	D gene	V gene	J gene	CDR3 DNA	CDR3 protein
-	TRBD2	TRBV29-1	TRBJ2-3	TGCAGCGCTGTGAGCGGGAGGCCCTTGGATACGCAGTATTTT	CSAVSGRPLDTQYF
-	TRBD2	TRBV4-2	TRBJ2-5	TGTGCCAGCAGCCAAGAAGGCGGGAGGGCCGGGCTAGAGACCCAGTACTTC	CASSQEGGRAGLETQYF
-	TRBD2	TRBV6-2/TRBV6-3	TRBJ2-7	TGTGCCAGCAGCTGGACTAGCGGAAGGAACGAGCAGTACTTC	CASSWTSGRNEQYF
-	-	TRBV2	TRBJ2-1	TGTGCTCGGGATGGAGGTAGCGGAAATGAGCAGTTCTTC	CARDGGSGNEQFF
-	-	TRBV28	TRBJ1-2	TGTGCCAGCAGTTTAACCGACAGGCCTCAGGGCACCTTC	CASSLTDRPQGTF
-	TRBD2	TRBV10-3	TRBJ2-7	TGTGCCATCAGTGAGGCGGGGGGGAAGTACGAGCAGTACTTC	CAISEAGGKYEQYF
many	TRBD1	TRBV19	TRBJ1-2	TGTGCCAGTATCGCCGGGACAGGGTTAACCTATGGCTACACCTTC	CASIAGTGLTYGYTF
-	TRBD2	TRBV11-2	TRBJ2-3	TGTGCCAGCAGCTTAGGACTAGCGGGAGGGTGGAATACGCAGTATTTT	CASSLGLAGGWNTQYF
-	TRBD2	TRBV7-2	TRBJ2-7	TGTGCCAGCAGCCCGCGGACTAGCGGGAGAGACGAGCAGTACTTC	CASSPRTSGRDEQYF
-	-	TRBV6-1	TRBJ2-1	TGTGCCAGCAGTGAATTTGGCGGGTCTAGCTCCTACAATGAGCAGTTCTTC	CASSEFGGSSSYNEQFF
-	TRBD1	TRBV10-3	TRBJ1-6	TGTGCCATCCGCGAAACAGGGGGCGATTCACCCCTCCACTTT	CAIRETGGDSPLHF
-	-	TRBV6-5	TRBJ1-1	TGTGCCAGCATCAAGAGCTTTACTGAAGCTTTCTTT	CASIKSFTEAFF
few	-	TRBV3-1/TRBV3-2	TRBJ2-2	TGTGCCAGCAGATCACTTGGTCCGGGAACCGGGGAGCTGTTTTTT	CASRSLGPGTGELFF
-	TRBD1	TRBV28	TRBJ2-7	TGTGCCAGCAGTTCGATCCGGGACAGACCCTACGAGCAGTACTTC	CASSSIRDRPYEQYF
once	TRBD2	TRBV11-3	TRBJ2-1	TGTGCCAGCAGCTTTACTAGCGGTCCCCAAAGTGAGCAGTTCTTC	CASSFTSGPQSEQFF
-	TRBD1	TRBV3-1/TRBV3-2	TRBJ1-1	TGTGCCAGCAGCCAAAGGGACAGTCCGAACACTGAAGCTTTCTTT	CASSQRDSPNTEAFF
-	-	TRBV29-1	TRBJ1-2	TGCAGCGCCAGGGTGGGGTCAAACTATGGCTACACCTTC	CSARVGSNYGYTF
-	TRBD1	TRBV29-1	TRBJ2-5	TGCAGCGTTGAAGGTGGTACCGGGACAGTGCAAGAGACCCAGTACTTC	CSVEGGTGTVQETQYF
-	-	TRBV6-5	TRBJ1-6	TGTGCCAGCCTCCCCGGGGGCTCCTATAATTCACCCCTCCACTTT	CASLPGGSYNSPLHF
-	TRBD2	TRBV7-3	TRBJ2-1	TGTGCCAGCAGCCCCGGACTAGCGAGCTCCTACAATGAGCAGTTCTTC	CASSPGLASSYNEQFF
-	TRBD1	TRBV7-3	TRBJ2-1	TGTGCCAGCAGCTTTAGCCCCGGGACAGCTACCTACAATGAGCAGTTCTTC	CASSFSPGTATYNEQFF
-	-	TRBV12-5	TRBJ2-5	TGTGCTAGTGGTTTGGTAGGGAGAACCCAGTACTTC	CASGLVGRTQYF
once	-	TRBV5-4	TRBJ2-7	TGTGCCAGCAGCTTGGAGGGAGCGGGTAACGAGCAGTACTTC	CASSLEGAGNEQYF
-	TRBD1	TRBV7-9	TRBJ2-3	TGTGCCAGCATATCAGGGGGCGCAGATACGCAGTATTTT	CASISGGADTQYF
-	-	TRBV21-1	TRBJ2-3	TGTGCCAGCAGACAGGGAGATAGCGGGAGGGCTCTTAGCACAGATACGCAGTATTTT	CASRQGDSGRALSTDTQYF
-	TRBD1	TRBV28	TRBJ1-5	TGTGCCAGCAGTTTGACAGGGCGCCGGCCCCAGCATTTT	CASSLTGRRPQHF
-	-	TRBV19	TRBJ1-2	TGTGCCAGTAGTATCAAAATATCAGACCGTGCAGGCTATGGCTACACCTTC	CASSIKISDRAGYGYTF
-	-	TRBV10-1	TRBJ1-6	TGCGCCAGCAGTGCCAGGGAAAATAATTCACCCCTCCACTTT	CASSARENNSPLHF
once	-	TRBV10-3	TRBJ2-3	TGTGCCATCAGTGACCGAGATACGCAGTATTTT	CAISDRDTQYF
-	TRBD1	TRBV5-1	TRBJ1-6	TGCGCCAGCAGCCGATCGGGGACAGGGGATTCACCCCTCCACTTT	CASSRSGTGDSPLHF
-	-	TRBV19	TRBJ2-3	TGTGCCAGTAGTCCGAGAACAGATACGCAGTATTTT	CASSPRTDTQYF
once	-	TRBV27	TRBJ1-4	TGTGCCAGCAGTTTACGCGGGGCAACTAATGAAAAACTGTTTTTT	CASSLRGATNEKLFF
-	-	TRBV4-2	TRBJ2-7	TGTGCCAGCAGCCAATCCCACTCGGTCGACACCTACGAGCAGTACTTC	CASSQSHSVDTYEQYF
-	TRBD1	TRBV4-1	TRBJ1-4	TGCGCCAGCAGCCAAGAAACCGGGACAGGGGGAAATTCAGCTAATGAAAAACTGTTTTTT	CASSQETGTGGNSANEKLFF
-	-	TRBV6-6	TRBJ2-1	TGTGCCAGCAGGAGCGTCTCCTCCTACAATGAGCAGTTCTTC	CASRSVSSYNEQFF
-	TRBD2	TRBV29-1	TRBJ2-1	TGCAGCGTCCTTAGCGGGGCGAGCTCCTACAATGAGCAGTTCTTC	CSVLSGASSYNEQFF
-	TRBD1	TRBV2	TRBJ1-2	TGTGCCAGCAGTGACGCCGGGACAGGGTCTAACTATGGCTACACCTTC	CASSDAGTGSNYGYTF
-	-	TRBV28	TRBJ1-1	TGTGCCAGCAGTTTATTGGCAGGGCCTGAAGCTTTCTTT	CASSLLAGPEAFF
-	-	TRBV29-1	TRBJ1-1	TGCAGCGCCCGGGGGGGATTGGGCACTGAAGCTTTCTTT	CSARGGLGTEAFF
-	-	TRBV20-1	TRBJ1-6	TGCAGTGCTAGTTTGGGGCAGGCCTATAATTCACCCCTCCACTTT	CSASLGQAYNSPLHF
-	-	TRBV4-2	TRBJ1-1	TGTGCCAGCAGCGCCCGCGGGGCGGTGAACACTGAAGCTTTCTTT	CASSARGAVNTEAFF
-	TRBD1	TRBV28	TRBJ2-1	TGTGCCAGCAGTTCTCCCGGGACAGGGGAGTACAATGAGCAGTTCTTC	CASSSPGTGEYNEQFF
-	-	TRBV4-1	TRBJ2-1	TGCGCCAGCAGCCAGCAAGGAGGGAGAAAGATCAATGAGCAGTTCTTC	CASSQQGGRKINEQFF
-	-	TRBV29-1	TRBJ2-5	TGCAGCGTTGAAGAAGGAAGGGACTTCGGGGAGACCCAGTACTTC	CSVEEGRDFGETQYF
-	-	TRBV7-3	TRBJ2-3	TGTGCCAGCAGCTTAGCGGGGAGTAATCTAGATACGCAGTATTTT	CASSLAGSNLDTQYF
-	-	TRBV11-2	TRBJ2-1	TGTGCCAGCAGCTTAGTAACAGGAACTTACAATGAGCAGTTCTTC	CASSLVTGTYNEQFF
-	-	TRBV28	TRBJ1-4	TGTGCCAGCAGTTTGACTCCCTTCGGGCAGGGGAATGAAAAACTGTTTTTT	CASSLTPFGQGNEKLFF
once	TRBD1	TRBV4-1	TRBJ2-1	TGCGCCAGCAGCCACCTGACAGGGACAAATGAGCAGTTCTTC	CASSHLTGTNEQFF
-	-	TRBV19	TRBJ2-3	TGTGCCAGTAGTATCGGCCAGGGGTTCGCAGATACGCAGTATTTT	CASSIGQGFADTQYF
-	-	TRBV30	TRBJ1-1	TGTGCCTGGAGTCGAGGGAGCACTGAAGCTTTCTTT	CAWSRGSTEAFF
-	-	TRBV28	TRBJ2-7	TGTGCCAGCAGTTTAGGGCAGATTGGCCACTACGAGCAGTACTTC	CASSLGQIGHYEQYF
-	-	TRBV7-8	TRBJ2-7	TGTGCCAGCAGCTTAATTCGGGGAGCCGAGCAGTACTTC	CASSLIRGAEQYF